This T cell receptor beta chain was observed in a study of shared clonotypes between healthy human individuals. Study-level results: Only blood samples were collected, and tissue repertoires likely differ.

Donors comprised healthy HIV-negative adults lacking recent acute infections or vaccinations. Caucasian adults residing in Nashville, Tennessee made up all the donors. Concerning this clone: The antigen is not known.

TCRdb keeps only in-frame clones here, not all; method: immunoSEQ multiplex PCR. In the table there are about 470,000 clones, 75% to 85% of which are singletons. The source is a woman between 40 and 50 years old in good health. Some clones in this sample may be carry-over from other donors' samples. Sequenced sample: PBMCs.

The DNA for the CDR3 is TGCGCCAGCAGCCAAGAATCCCGGACCACAGATACGCAGTATTTT. Translation: CASSQESRTTDTQYF. The V call is TRBV4-1, the J call TRBJ2-3; D not resolved. The V end lost 0 bases, the J end lost 2 bases, and 9 bases lay between the germline ends. The CDR3 totals 15 residues. Germline CDR1 reads MGHRA; CDR2 reads YSYEKL.